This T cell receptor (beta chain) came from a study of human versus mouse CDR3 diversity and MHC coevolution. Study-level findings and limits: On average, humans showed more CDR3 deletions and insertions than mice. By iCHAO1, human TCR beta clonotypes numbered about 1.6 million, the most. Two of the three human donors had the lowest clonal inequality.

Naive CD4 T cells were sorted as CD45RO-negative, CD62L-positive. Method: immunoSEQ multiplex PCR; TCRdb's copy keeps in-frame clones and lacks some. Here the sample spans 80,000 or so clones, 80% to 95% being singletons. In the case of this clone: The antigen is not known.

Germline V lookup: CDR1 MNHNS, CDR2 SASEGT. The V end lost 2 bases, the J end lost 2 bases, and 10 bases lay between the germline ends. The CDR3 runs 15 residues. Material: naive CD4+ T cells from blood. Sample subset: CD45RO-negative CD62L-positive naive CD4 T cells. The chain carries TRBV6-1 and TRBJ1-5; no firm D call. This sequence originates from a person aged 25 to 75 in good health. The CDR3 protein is CASSEQLVGNQPQHF. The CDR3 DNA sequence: TGTGCCAGCAGTGAACAGTTGGTGGGCAATCAGCCCCAGCATTTT.